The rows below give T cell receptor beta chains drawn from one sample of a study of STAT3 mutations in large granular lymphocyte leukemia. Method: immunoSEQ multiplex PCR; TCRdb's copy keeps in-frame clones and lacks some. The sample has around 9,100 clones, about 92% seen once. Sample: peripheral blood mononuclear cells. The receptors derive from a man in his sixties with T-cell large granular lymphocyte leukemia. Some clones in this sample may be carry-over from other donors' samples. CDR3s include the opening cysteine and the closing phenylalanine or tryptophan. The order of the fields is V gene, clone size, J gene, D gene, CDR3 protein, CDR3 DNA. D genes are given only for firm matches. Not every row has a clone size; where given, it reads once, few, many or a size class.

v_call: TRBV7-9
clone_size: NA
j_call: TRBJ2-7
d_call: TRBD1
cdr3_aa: CASSTYRGRGVHEQYF
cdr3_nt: TGTGCCAGCAGCACATACAGGGGGCGCGGGGTCCACGAGCAGTACTTC

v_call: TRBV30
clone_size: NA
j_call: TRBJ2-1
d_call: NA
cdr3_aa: CASAAVERVEQFF
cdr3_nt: TGTGCCTCGGCCGCAGTCGAGAGAGTTGAGCAGTTCTTC

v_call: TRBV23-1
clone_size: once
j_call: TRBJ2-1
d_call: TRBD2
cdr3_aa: CASSQGRKWGGSYNEQFF
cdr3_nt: TGCGCCAGCAGTCAAGGCCGCAAGTGGGGGGGCTCCTACAATGAGCAGTTCTTC

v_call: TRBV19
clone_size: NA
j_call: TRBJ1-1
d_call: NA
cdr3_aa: CASSTLRGSEAFF
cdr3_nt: TGTGCCAGTAGTACCTTGCGGGGCAGCGAAGCTTTCTTT

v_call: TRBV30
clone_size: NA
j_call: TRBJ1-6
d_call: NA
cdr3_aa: CAWSPLRQGGSPLHF
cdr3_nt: TGTGCCTGGAGCCCCCTCCGGCAGGGAGGATCACCCCTCCACTTT

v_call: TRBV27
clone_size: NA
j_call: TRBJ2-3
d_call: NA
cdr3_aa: CASSLQGYTQYF
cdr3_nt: TGTGCCAGCAGTCTGCAGGGTTATACGCAGTATTTT

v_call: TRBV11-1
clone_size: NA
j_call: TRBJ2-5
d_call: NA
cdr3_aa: CASSRDKIQETQYF
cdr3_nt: TGTGCCAGCAGCCGTGACAAGATTCAAGAGACCCAGTACTTC

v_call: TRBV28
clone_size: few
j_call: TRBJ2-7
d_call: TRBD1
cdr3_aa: CASMPGTGWYEQYF
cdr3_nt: TGTGCCAGCATGCCCGGGACAGGGTGGTACGAGCAGTACTTC

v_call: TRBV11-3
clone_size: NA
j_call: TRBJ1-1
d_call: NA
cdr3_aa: CASSPGRESLEAFF
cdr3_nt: TGTGCCAGCAGCCCGGGACGTGAATCTCTGGAGGCTTTCTTT

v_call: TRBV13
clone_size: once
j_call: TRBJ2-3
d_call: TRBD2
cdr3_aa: CASSPQTSGSFRSTDTQYF
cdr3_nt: TGTGCCAGCAGCCCTCAGACTAGCGGGAGTTTCAGGAGTACAGATACGCAGTATTTT

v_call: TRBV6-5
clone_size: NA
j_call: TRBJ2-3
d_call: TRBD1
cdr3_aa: CASSYPTGGSMDTQYF
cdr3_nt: TGTGCCAGCAGTTACCCCACAGGGGGCTCTATGGATACGCAGTATTTT

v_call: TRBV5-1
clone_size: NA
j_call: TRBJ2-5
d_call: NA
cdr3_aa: CASSTPDRPQETQYF
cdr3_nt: TGCGCCAGCAGCACGCCGGACAGACCTCAAGAGACCCAGTACTTC

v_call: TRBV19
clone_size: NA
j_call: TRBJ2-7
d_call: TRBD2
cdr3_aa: CASSSVAGAGEQYF
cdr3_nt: TGTGCCAGTAGTTCCGTAGCGGGAGCGGGCGAGCAGTACTTC

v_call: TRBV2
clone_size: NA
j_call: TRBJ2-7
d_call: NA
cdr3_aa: CASSEGTQPSYEQYF
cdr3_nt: TGTGCCAGCAGTGAAGGGACACAACCCTCCTACGAGCAGTACTTC

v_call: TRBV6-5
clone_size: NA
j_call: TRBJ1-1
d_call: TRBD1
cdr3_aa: CASSYHGQGGTEAFF
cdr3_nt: TGTGCCAGCAGTTACCACGGACAGGGTGGCACTGAAGCTTTCTTT

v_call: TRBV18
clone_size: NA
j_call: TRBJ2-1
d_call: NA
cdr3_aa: CASSPQSKEQFF
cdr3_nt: TGTGCCAGCTCACCACAGAGCAAGGAGCAGTTCTTC

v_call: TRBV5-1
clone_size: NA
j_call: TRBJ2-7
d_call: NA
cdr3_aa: CASSLVQGTYEQYF
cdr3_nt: TGCGCCAGCAGCTTGGTACAGGGAACCTACGAGCAGTACTTC

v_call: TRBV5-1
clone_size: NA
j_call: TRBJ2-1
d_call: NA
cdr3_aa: CASSLASSPSYNEQFF
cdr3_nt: TGCGCCAGCAGCTTGGCCTCGAGTCCCTCCTACAATGAGCAGTTCTTC

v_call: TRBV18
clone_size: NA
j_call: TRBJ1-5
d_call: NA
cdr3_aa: CASSPKGEVNQPQHF
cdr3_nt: TGTGCCAGCTCACCCAAAGGGGAGGTCAATCAGCCCCAGCATTTT

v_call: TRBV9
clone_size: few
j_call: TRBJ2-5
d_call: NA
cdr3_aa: CASSVGMAGETQYF
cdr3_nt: TGTGCCAGCAGCGTAGGAATGGCGGGAGAGACCCAGTACTTC

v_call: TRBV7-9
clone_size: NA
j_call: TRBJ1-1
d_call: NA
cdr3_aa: CASSSSGVEAEAFF
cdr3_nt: TGTGCCAGCAGTTCAAGCGGGGTGGAAGCTGAAGCTTTCTTT

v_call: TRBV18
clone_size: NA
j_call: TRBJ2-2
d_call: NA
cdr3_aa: CASSPEYANTGELFF
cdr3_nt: TGTGCCAGCTCGCCAGAATACGCGAACACCGGGGAGCTGTTTTTT

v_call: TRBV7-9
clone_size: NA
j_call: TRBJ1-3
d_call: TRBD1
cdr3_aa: CASSLSQGADGNTIYF
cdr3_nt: TGTGCCAGCAGCTTAAGTCAGGGGGCTGATGGAAACACCATATATTTT

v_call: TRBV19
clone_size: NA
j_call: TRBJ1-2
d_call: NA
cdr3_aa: CASSGTNYGYTF
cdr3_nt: TGTGCCAGTAGTGGTACTAACTATGGCTACACCTTC

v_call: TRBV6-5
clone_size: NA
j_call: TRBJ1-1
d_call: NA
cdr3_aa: CASSYSRDTEAFF
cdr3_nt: TGTGCCAGCAGTTACTCGCGGGACACTGAAGCTTTCTTT

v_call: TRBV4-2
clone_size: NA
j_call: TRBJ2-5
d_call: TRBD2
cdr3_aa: CASSQVAASGSRETQYF
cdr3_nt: TGTGCCAGCAGCCAAGTGGCGGCTAGCGGGAGTAGAGAGACCCAGTACTTC

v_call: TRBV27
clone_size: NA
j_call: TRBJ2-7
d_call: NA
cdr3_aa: CASSFDLASYEQYF
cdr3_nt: TGTGCCAGCAGTTTCGATCTAGCGAGCTACGAGCAGTACTTC

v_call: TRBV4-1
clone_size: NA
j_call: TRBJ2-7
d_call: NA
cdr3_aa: CASSQGQAYEQYF
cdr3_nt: TGCGCCAGCAGCCAAGGACAGGCGTACGAGCAGTACTTC

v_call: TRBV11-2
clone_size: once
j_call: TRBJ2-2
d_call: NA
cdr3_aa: CASSPGLASTGELFF
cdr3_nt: TGTGCCAGCAGCCCCGGGCTAGCGAGCACCGGGGAGCTGTTTTTT

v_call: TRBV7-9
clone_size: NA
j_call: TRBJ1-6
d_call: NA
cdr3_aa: CASSLATVVNSPLHF
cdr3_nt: TGTGCCAGCAGCTTAGCTACGGTTGTTAATTCACCCCTCCACTTT

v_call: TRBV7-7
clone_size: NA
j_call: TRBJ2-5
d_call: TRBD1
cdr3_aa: CASSPWTGSETQYF
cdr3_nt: TGTGCTAGCAGCCCCTGGACAGGGTCGGAGACCCAGTACTTC

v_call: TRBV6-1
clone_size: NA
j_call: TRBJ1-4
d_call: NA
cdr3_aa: CASSDGRLTNEKLFF
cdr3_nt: TGTGCCAGCAGTGATGGGCGCCTAACTAATGAAAAACTGTTTTTT

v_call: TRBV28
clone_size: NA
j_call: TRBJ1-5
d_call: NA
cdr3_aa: CASSFSGSNQPQHF
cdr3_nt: TGTGCCAGCAGTTTTAGTGGTAGCAATCAGCCCCAGCATTTT

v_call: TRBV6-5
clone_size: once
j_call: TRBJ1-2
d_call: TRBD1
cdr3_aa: CASNQSGGRYGYTF
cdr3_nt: TGTGCCAGCAACCAATCAGGGGGCCGATATGGCTACACCTTC

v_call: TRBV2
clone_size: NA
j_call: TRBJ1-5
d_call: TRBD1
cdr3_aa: CASSEEGRGQKPQHF
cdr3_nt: TGTGCCAGCAGTGAAGAGGGCAGGGGGCAAAAGCCCCAGCATTTT

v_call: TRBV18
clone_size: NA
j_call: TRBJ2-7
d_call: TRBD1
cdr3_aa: CASSPTGGNRGEQYF
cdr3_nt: TGTGCCAGCTCACCAACAGGGGGCAATCGGGGCGAGCAGTACTTC

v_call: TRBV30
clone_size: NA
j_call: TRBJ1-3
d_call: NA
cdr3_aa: CAWSVLYTIYF
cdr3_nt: TGTGCCTGGAGTGTACTCTACACCATATATTTT

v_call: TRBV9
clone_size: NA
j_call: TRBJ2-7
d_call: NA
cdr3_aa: CASSGLAGSSYEQYF
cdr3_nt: TGTGCCAGCAGCGGGCTGGCGGGAAGCTCCTACGAGCAGTACTTC

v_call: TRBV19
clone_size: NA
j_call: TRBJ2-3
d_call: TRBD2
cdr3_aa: CASKSTSGNGGDTQYF
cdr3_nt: TGTGCCAGTAAGAGCACTAGCGGGAATGGTGGAGATACGCAGTATTTT

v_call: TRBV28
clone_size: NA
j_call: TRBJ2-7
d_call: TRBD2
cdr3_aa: CATRGDSSYEQYF
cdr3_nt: TGTGCCACCCGGGGGGATTCCTCCTACGAGCAGTACTTC

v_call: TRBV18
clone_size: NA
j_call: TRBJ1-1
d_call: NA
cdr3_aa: CASSPDLNTEAFF
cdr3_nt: TGTGCCAGCTCACCGGATCTGAACACTGAAGCTTTCTTT

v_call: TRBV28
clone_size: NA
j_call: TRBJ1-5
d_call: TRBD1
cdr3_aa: CASTDRGNQPQHF
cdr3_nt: TGTGCCAGCACGGACAGGGGAAATCAGCCCCAGCATTTT

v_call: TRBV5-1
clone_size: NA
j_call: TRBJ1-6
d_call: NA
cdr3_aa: CASSSDWERSPLHF
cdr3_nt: TGCGCCAGCAGCTCGGACTGGGAGAGGTCACCCCTCCACTTT

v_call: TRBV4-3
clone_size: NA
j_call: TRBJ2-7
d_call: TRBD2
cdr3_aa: CASSQGMLRETEQYF
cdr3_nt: TGCGCCAGCAGCCAAGGTATGCTGCGGGAGACTGAGCAGTACTTC

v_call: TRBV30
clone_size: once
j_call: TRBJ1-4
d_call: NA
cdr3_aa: CAWSIRQVFREKLFF
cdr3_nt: TGTGCCTGGAGTATCAGACAGGTGTTTAGGGAAAAACTGTTTTTT

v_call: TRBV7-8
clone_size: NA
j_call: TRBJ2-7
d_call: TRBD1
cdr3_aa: CASSWKWDRGRRAVSEQYF
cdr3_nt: TGTGCCAGCAGCTGGAAATGGGACAGGGGGCGCAGGGCCGTTTCCGAGCAGTACTTC

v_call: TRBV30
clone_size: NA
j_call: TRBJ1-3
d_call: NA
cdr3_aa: CAWSVVQGNTIYF
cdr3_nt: TGTGCCTGGAGTGTGGTTCAGGGAAACACCATATATTTT

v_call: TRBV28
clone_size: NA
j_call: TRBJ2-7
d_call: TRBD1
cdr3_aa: CESRGRVYEQYF
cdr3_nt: TGTGAGTCAAGGGGGCGGGTCTACGAGCAGTACTTC

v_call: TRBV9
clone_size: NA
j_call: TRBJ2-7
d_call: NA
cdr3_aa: CASSVAPDPTREQYF
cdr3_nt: TGTGCCAGCAGCGTAGCTCCGGACCCTACCCGCGAGCAGTACTTC

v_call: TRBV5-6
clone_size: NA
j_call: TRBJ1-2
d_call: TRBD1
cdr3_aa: CASSLEQGDRGYTF
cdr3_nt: TGTGCCAGCAGCTTGGAGCAGGGGGATAGGGGCTACACCTTC

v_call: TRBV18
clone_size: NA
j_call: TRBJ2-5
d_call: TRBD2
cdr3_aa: CASTPAGRETQYF
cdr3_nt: TGTGCCAGCACTCCAGCGGGACGCGAGACCCAGTACTTC

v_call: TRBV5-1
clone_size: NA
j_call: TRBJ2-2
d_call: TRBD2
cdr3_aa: CASSLNRGPAQAGGTGELFF
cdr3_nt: TGCGCCAGCAGCCTGAACAGGGGCCCCGCTCAAGCGGGAGGTACCGGGGAGCTGTTTTTT

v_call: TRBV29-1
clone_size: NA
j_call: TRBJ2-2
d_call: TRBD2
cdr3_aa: CVHSGRGGELFF
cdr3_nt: TGCGTTCATAGCGGGAGAGGCGGGGAGCTGTTTTTT

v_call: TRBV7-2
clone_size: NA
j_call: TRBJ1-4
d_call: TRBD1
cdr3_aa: CASSFTGGGEKLFF
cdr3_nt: TGTGCCAGCAGCTTCACAGGGGGAGGGGAAAAACTGTTTTTT

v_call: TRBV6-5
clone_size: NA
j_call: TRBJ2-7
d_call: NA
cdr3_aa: CATQTGPSYEQYF
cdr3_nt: TGTGCCACCCAGACCGGGCCCTCCTACGAGCAGTACTTC

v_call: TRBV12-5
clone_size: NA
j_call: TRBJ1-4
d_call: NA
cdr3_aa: CASAPDGAGREKLFF
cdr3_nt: TGTGCTAGTGCTCCAGACGGGGCAGGGAGGGAAAAACTGTTTTTT

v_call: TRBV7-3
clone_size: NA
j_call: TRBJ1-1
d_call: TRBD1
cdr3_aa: CASSLRTGTEAFF
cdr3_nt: TGTGCCAGCAGCTTACGGACAGGGACCGAAGCTTTCTTT

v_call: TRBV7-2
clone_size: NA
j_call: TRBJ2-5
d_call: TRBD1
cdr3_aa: CASSLGTGKETQYF
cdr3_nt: TGTGCCAGCAGCCTCGGGACAGGGAAAGAGACCCAGTACTTC

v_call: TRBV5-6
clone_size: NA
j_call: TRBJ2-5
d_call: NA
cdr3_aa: CASSSYAGSRETQYF
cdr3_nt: TGTGCCAGCAGCTCATATGCAGGGTCCCGGGAGACCCAGTACTTC